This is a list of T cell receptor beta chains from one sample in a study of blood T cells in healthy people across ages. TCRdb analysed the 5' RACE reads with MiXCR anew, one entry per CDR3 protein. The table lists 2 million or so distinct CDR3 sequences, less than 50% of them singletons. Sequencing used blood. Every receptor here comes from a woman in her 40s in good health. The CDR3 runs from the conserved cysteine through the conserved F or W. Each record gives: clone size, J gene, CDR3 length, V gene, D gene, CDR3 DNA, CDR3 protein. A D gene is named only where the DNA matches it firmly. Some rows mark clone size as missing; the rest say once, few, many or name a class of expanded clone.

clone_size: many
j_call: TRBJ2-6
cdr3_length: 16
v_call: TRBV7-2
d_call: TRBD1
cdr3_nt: TGTGCCAGCAGCCCCGGGACAGCTAATGGGGCCAACGTCCTGACTTTC
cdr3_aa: CASSPGTANGANVLTF

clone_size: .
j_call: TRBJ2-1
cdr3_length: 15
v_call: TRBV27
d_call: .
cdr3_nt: TGTGCCAGTACGTCCCGGGGGGCATGGGACAATGAGCAGTTCTTC
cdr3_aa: CASTSRGAWDNEQFF

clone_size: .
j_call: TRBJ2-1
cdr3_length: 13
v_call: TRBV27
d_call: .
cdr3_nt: TGTGCCAGCAGTTCTGGACTTGTCAATGAGCAGTTCTTC
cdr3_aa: CASSSGLVNEQFF

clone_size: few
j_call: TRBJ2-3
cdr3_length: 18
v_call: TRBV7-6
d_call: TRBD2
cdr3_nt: TGTGCCAGCAGCTTAAGGGCTAGCGGGACTAGCGGGGGACATACGCAGTATTTT
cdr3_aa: CASSLRASGTSGGHTQYF

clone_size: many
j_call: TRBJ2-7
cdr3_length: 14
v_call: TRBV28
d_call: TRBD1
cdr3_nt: TGTGCCAGCAGGGGACAGGGGAGCTCCTACGAGCAGTACTTC
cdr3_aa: CASRGQGSSYEQYF

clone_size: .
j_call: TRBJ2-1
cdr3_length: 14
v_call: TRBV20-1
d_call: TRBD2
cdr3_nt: TGCAGTGCCAGAGCGGGGGGACGATACAATGAGCAGTTCTTC
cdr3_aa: CSARAGGRYNEQFF

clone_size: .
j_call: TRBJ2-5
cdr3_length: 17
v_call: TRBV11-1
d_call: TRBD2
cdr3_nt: TGTGCCAGCAGCACGGGGCTAGCGGGGTTTGGACAAGAGACCCAGTACTTC
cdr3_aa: CASSTGLAGFGQETQYF

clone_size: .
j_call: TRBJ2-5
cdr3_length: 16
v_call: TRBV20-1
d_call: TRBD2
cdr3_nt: TGCAGTGCTAGAAGGTGGCTAGCGGGGGTTGCGGAGACCCAGTACTTC
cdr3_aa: CSARRWLAGVAETQYF

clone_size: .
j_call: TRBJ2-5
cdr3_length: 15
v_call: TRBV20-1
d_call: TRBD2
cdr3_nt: TGCAGTGCTAACTTCCCGACTAGCGGGGGGGAGACCCAGTACTTC
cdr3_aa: CSANFPTSGGETQYF

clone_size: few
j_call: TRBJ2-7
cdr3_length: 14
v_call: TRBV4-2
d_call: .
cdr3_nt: TGTGCCAGCAGCCAAGATGGGACGGTCTACGAGCAGTACTTC
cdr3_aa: CASSQDGTVYEQYF

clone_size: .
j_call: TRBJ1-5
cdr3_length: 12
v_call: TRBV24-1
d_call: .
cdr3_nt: TGTGCCACCAGTGATACTAATCAGCCCCAGCATTTT
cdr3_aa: CATSDTNQPQHF

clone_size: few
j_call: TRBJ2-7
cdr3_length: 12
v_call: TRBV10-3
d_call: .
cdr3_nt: TGTGCCATCAGTGACAGCACCTACGAGCAGTACTTC
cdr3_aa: CAISDSTYEQYF

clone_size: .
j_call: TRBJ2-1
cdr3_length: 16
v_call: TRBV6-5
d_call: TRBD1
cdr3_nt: TGTGCCAGCAGTTACGGACAGGGTATGGCCTACAATGAGCAGTTCTTC
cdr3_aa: CASSYGQGMAYNEQFF

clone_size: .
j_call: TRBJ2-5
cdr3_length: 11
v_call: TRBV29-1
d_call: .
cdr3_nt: TGCAGCGGTGATTCGGCGAAAGAGCAGTACTTC
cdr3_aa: CSGDSAKEQYF

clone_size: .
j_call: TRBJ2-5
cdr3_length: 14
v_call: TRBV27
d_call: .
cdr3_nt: TGTACCAGCAGCGATCCTCGAGACGGAGAGACCCAGTACTTC
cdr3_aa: CTSSDPRDGETQYF

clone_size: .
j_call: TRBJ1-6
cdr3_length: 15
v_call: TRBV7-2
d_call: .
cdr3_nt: TGTGCCAGCAGCCGACACAGCTCCTATAATTCACCCCTCCACTTT
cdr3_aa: CASSRHSSYNSPLHF

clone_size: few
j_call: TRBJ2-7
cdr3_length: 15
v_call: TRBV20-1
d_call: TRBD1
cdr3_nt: TGCAGTGCTAGGGACCGGACAGGATTGCGCTACGAGCAGTACTTC
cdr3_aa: CSARDRTGLRYEQYF

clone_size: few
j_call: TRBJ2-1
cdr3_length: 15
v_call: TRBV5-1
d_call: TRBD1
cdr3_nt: TGCGCCAGCAGCTCCGGGACAGACTGGAGCAATGAGCAGTTCTTC
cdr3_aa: CASSSGTDWSNEQFF